These 14 T cell receptor beta chains were sequenced from one sample in a study of blood T cell repertoires in COVID-19. Assay used: immunoSEQ multiplex PCR; TCRdb lists only in-frame clones, some missing. This sample carries 490,000 or so clones, around nine tenths of them seen once, and the ten largest clones take 6.5% to 8.5%. Sequencing was done on a sample of PBMCs or T cells enriched from blood (not recorded which). The receptors were gathered from a woman in her fifties or sixties who had recovered from COVID-19.

As to this clone: The same CDR3 also results from other DNA sequences found in this sample. The chain combines TRBV2 with TRBJ1-2; a weak D match, TRBD1 (6 bases). The CDR3 runs 13 residues. Germline CDR1 is SNHLY and CDR2 is FYNNEI. The ends were cut back, 6 bases at V and 2 bases at J, with 10 bases in the middle. The CDR3 spells CASRLTGNYGYTF. For the CDR3, the DNA is TGTGCCAGCAGGTTAACAGGGAACTATGGCTACACCTTC.

The chain uses TRBV9 and TRBJ2-3; no clear D gene. CDR3 length: 16 amino acids. Germline V gene data show CDR1 as SGDLS and CDR2 as YYNGEE. V gave up 4 bases and J gave up 1 base, with 16 bases separating them. CDR3 sequence (DNA): TGTGCCAGCAGCCCCTGGAGTGATATGGGCACAGATACGCAGTATTTT. Its translation: CASSPWSDMGTDTQYF.

The chain carries TRBV10-2 and TRBJ1-2; TRBD1 is a possible D gene (5 bases). Trimming pared 6 bases from V and 4 bases from J, leaving 15 bases between. Per germline, CDR1 WSHSY and CDR2 SAAADI. The CDR3 has 14 amino acids. Written as DNA, the CDR3 is TGCGCCAGCAGCCCCGGTGGGGGGAGCTATGGCTACACCTTC. Protein sequence: CASSPGGGSYGYTF.

The gene calls are TRBV4-1 and TRBJ2-7; perhaps TRBD2 as D (5 bases). Germline V lookup: CDR1 MGHRA, CDR2 YSYEKL. V dropped 1 base and J dropped 0 bases, with 10 bases sitting between them. The CDR3 spans 15 residues. The CDR3 sequence: CASSQVPGNSYEQYF. CDR3 DNA: TGCGCCAGCAGCCAAGTTCCGGGGAACTCCTACGAGCAGTACTTC.

The CDR3 spells CATRSRKGTNEKLFF. CDR3 DNA: TGTGCCACCAGGAGCAGGAAAGGAACTAATGAAAAACTGTTTTTT. This chain joins TRBV15 and TRBJ1-4; D is uncertain. The V and J ends lost 6 bases and 1 base respectively, with 12 bases between them. This CDR3 contains 15 residues. The germline gives CDR1 LNHNV, CDR2 YYDKDF (reference sequence).

V usage is TRBV4-1 and J usage is TRBJ2-1; the match to TRBD1 covers 12 bases. The CDR3 has 17 amino acids. Germline V gives CDR1 MGHRA, CDR2 YSYEKL. V shed 4 bases and J 7 bases; nucleotides not matched to a gene: 11. CDR3 protein: CASSRIPGQGARNEQFF. The CDR3 region has the DNA TGCGCCAGCAGCCGAATACCGGGACAGGGGGCGAGGAATGAGCAGTTCTTC.

The chain couples TRBV10-2 to TRBJ1-2, with 7 positions matching TRBD1. The CDR3 loop spans 12 amino acids. V trimming: 8 bases; J trimming: 4 bases; junction bases outside the gene matches: 4. CDR1 is WSHSY and CDR2 is SAAADI in the germline V gene. The CDR3 loop is CASQTGPYGYTF. The CDR3 nucleotides read TGCGCCAGCCAGACAGGGCCCTATGGCTACACCTTC.

This clone was counted a single time. The rearrangement links TRBV6-1 to TRBJ2-1, with 12 bases that match TRBD2. This CDR3 contains 18 residues. Per the germline V gene, CDR1 is MNHNS and CDR2 is SASEGT. V lost 2 bases to trimming and J lost 2 bases; unmatched junction nucleotides: 7. The CDR3 spells CASSELAGGFQTYNEQFF. CDR3 coding DNA: TGTGCCAGCAGTGAACTAGCGGGGGGGTTCCAGACCTACAATGAGCAGTTCTTC.

This chain links TRBV10-3 with TRBJ2-7; D is possibly TRBD1 (5 bases). This CDR3 spans 15 amino acids. Between the trimmed V and J ends, which lost 0 bases and 6 bases, there was a span of 15 bases. Germline loops: CDR1 ENHRY, CDR2 SYGVKD. The CDR3: CAISESTDGAREQYV. The CDR3 nucleotides are TGTGCCATCAGTGAGTCAACTGATGGGGCTCGCGAGCAGTACGTC.

V and J are TRBV6-5 and TRBJ2-2; TRBD2 matches at 15 bases. V lost 9 bases, J lost 6 bases, and 5 bases stayed unmatched. Looked up from germline, CDR1 is MNHEY and CDR2 is SVGAGI. The CDR3 runs to 15 residues. CDR3 sequence reads: CASGLAGGQAGELFF. In nucleotides, the CDR3 is TGTGCCAGTGGACTAGCGGGGGGGCAGGCCGGGGAGCTGTTTTTT.

The chain employs TRBV10-3 and TRBJ1-2; 9 bases are a match to TRBD1. This CDR3 comprises 11 residues. The germline V gene has CDR1 ENHRY and CDR2 SYGVKD. V lost 8 bases, J lost 8 bases, and 3 bases stayed unmatched. This CDR3 is CAIGTGNGYTF. Written as DNA, the CDR3 is TGTGCCATCGGGACAGGGAACGGCTACACCTTC.

The chain uses TRBV10-1 and TRBJ2-7; TRBD2 matches 9 bases. The CDR3 loop spans 15 amino acids. Germline CDR1 reads WNHNN; CDR2 reads SYGVQD (reference sequence). Trimming removed 4 bases from V and 2 bases from J; junction bases left unmatched: 6. CDR3 protein: CASSGKRGAPYEQYF. The CDR3, as DNA: TGCGCCAGCAGTGGCAAGCGGGGGGCTCCCTACGAGCAGTACTTC.

This chain connects TRBV27 to TRBJ1-2; possible D gene TRBD1, 5 bases. The CDR3 sequence is 11 residues long. Germline CDR1 and CDR2: MNHEY and SMNVEV (reference sequence). The V end was cut by 10 bases, the J end by 5 bases, with 11 bases between. The CDR3, as DNA: TGTGCCACCCAAGACAGTTATGGCTACACCTTC. This sequence encodes CATQDSYGYTF.

DNA of the CDR3: TGTGCCAGCAGCACAGGCTATGGCTACACCTTC. This codes for CASSTGYGYTF. J is TRBJ1-2 and V is TRBV6-5; tentative D call: TRBD1 (5 bases). Trimming left V 6 bases short and J 4 bases short, with 6 bases between. CDR3 length equals 11 residues. Germline CDR1 is MNHEY and CDR2 is SVGAGI.